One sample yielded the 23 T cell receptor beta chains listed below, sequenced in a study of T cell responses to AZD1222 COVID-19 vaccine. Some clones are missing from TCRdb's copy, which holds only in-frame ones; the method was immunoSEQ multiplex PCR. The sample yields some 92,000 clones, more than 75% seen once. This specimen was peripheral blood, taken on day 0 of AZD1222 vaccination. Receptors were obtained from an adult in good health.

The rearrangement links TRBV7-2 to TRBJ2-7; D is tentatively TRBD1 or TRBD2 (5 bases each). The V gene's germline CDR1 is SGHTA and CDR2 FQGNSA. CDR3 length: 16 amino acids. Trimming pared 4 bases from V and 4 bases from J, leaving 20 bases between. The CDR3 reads CASSSDGAGTWYEQYF. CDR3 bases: TGTGCCAGCAGCTCAGACGGGGCAGGGACGTGGTACGAGCAGTACTTC.

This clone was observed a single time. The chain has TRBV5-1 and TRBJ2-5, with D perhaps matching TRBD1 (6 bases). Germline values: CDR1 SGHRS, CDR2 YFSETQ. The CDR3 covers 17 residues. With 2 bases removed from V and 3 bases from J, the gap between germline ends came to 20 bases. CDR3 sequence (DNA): TGCGCCAGCAGCTTAAGGGACCCCAGGGGATCCAAAGAGACCCAGTACTTC. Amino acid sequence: CASSLRDPRGSKETQYF. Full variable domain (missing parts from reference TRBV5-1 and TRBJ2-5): KAGVTQTPRYLIKTRGQQVTLSCSPISGHRSVSWYQQTPGQGLQFLFEYFSETQRNKGNFPGRFSGRQFSNSRSEMNVSTLELGDSALYLCASSLRDPRGSKETQYFGPGTRLLVL.

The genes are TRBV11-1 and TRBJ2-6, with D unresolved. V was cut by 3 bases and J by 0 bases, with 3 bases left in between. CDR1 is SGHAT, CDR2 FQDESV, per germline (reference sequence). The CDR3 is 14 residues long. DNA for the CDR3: TGTGCCAGCAGCTTCAACTCTGGGGCCAACGTCCTGACTTTC. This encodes CASSFNSGANVLTF.

In DNA form, the CDR3 reads TGTGCCAGCTCACCAAAGACAGGAGGTAACACTGAAGCTTTCTTT. Translated, it gives CASSPKTGGNTEAFF. V usage is TRBV18 and J usage is TRBJ1-1, with D possibly TRBD1 on 6 matching bases. Trimming left V 2 bases short and J 2 bases short, with 12 bases between. The V gene's germline CDR1 is KGHSH and CDR2 LQKENI. This CDR3 comprises 15 residues.

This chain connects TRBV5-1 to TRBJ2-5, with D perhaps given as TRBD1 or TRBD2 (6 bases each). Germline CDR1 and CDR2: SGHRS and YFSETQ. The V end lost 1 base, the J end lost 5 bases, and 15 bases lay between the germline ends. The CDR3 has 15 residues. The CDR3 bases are TGCGCCAGCAGCTTGAGGAGGGGGGCAGAGGAGACCCAGTACTTC. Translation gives CASSLRRGAEETQYF.

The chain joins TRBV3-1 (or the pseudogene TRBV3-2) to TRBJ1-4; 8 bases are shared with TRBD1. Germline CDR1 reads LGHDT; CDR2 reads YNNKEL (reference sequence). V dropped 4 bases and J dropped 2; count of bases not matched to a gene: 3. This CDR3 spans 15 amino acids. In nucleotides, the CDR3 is TGTGCCAGCAGCCCTTACAGGGGGACTAATGAAAAACTGTTTTTT. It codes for CASSPYRGTNEKLFF.

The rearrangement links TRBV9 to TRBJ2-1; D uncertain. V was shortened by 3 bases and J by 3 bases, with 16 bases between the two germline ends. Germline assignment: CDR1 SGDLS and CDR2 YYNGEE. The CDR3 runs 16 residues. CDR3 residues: CASSARTSRRYNEQFF. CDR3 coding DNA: TGTGCCAGCAGCGCACGGACCTCCAGACGCTACAATGAGCAGTTCTTC.

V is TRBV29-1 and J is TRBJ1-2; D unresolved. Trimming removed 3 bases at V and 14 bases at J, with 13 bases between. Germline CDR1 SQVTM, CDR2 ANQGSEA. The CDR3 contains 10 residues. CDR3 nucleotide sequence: TGCAGCGTTGAGGATAGGCCTCCAACCTTC. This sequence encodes CSVEDRPPTF. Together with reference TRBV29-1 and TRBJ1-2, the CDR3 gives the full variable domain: SAVISQKPSRDICQRGTSLTIQCQVDSQVTMMFWYRQQPGQSLTLIATANQGSEATYESGFVIDKFPISRPNLTFSTLTVSNMSPEDSSIYLCSVEDRPPTFGSGTRLTVV.

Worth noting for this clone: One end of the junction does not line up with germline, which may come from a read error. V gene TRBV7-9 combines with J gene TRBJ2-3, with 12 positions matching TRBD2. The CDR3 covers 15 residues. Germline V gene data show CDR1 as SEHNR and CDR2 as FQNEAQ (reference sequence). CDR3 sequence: CASSLAGGPTDTQYF. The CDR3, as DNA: TGTGCCAGCAGCCTAGCGGGAGGGCCCACAGATACGCAGTATTTT. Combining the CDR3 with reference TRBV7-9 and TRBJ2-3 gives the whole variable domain DTGVSQNPRHKITKRGQNVTFRCDPISEHNRLYWYRQTLGQGPEFLTYFQNEAQLEKSRLLSDRFSAERPKGSFSTLEIQRTEQGDSAMYLCASSLAGGPTDTQYFGPGTRLTVL.

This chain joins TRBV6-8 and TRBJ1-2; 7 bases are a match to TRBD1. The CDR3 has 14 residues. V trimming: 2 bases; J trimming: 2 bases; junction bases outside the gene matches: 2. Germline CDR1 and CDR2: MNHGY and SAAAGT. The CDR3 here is CASSYRGLNYGYTF. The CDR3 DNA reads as TGTGCCAGCAGTTACAGGGGGCTAAACTATGGCTACACCTTC.

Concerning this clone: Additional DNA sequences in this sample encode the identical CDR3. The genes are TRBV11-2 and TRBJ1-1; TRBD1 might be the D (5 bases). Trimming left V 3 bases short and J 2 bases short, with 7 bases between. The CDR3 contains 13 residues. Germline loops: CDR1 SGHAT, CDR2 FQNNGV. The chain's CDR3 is CASSLTENTEAFF. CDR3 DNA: TGTGCCAGCAGCTTGACAGAAAACACTGAAGCTTTCTTT.

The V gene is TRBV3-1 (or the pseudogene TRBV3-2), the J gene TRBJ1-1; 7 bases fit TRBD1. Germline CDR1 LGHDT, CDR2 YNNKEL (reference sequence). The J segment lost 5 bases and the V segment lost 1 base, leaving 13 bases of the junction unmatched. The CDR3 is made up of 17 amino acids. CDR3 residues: CASSQGGTARRGTEAFF. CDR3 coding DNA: TGTGCCAGCAGCCAAGGGGGGACAGCCCGAAGGGGGACTGAAGCTTTCTTT.

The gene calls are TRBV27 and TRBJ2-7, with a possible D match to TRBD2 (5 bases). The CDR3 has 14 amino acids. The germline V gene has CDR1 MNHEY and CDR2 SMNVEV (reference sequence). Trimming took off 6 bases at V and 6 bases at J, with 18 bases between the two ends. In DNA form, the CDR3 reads TGTGCCAGCAGGCCCCGGCGAGGGTGGCCCGAGCAGTACTTC. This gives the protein CASRPRRGWPEQYF.

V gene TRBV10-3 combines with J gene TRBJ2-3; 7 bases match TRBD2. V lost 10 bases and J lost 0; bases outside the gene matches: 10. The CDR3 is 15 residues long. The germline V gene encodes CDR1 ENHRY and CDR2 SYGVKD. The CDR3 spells CATGGAGFSTDTQYF. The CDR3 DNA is TGTGCCACGGGAGGAGCGGGCTTTAGCACAGATACGCAGTATTTT.

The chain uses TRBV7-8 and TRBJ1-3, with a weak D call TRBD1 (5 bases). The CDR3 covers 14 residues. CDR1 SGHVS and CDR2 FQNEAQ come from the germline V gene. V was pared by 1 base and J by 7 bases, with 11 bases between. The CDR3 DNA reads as TGTGCCAGCAGCTTAGATCGGCAGGGTAACACCATATATTTT. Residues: CASSLDRQGNTIYF.

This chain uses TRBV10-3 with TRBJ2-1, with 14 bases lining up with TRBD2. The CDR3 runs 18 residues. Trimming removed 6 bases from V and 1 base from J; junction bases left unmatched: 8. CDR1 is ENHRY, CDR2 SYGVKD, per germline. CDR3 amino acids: CAIRGTSGRLSSYNEQFF. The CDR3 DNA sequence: TGTGCCATCAGGGGGACTAGCGGGAGATTATCTTCCTACAATGAGCAGTTCTTC.

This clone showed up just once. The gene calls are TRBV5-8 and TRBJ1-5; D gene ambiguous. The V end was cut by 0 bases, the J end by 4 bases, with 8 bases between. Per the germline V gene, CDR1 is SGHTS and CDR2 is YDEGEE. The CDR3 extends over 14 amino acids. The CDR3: CASSLDGRNQPQHF. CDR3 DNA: TGTGCCAGCAGCTTGGACGGCAGAAATCAGCCCCAGCATTTT.

CDR3 region: CASSQAPTDRGTGYTF. In DNA form, the CDR3 reads TGTGCCAGCAGCCAGGCCCCAACCGACAGGGGAACCGGCTACACCTTC. The chain employs TRBV5-4 and TRBJ1-2; TRBD1 matches at 8 bases. With 4 bases clipped from V and 8 bases from J, the junction kept 16 bases outside the gene matches. The CDR3 is made up of 16 amino acids. Germline V lookup: CDR1 SGHNT, CDR2 YYREEE (reference sequence).

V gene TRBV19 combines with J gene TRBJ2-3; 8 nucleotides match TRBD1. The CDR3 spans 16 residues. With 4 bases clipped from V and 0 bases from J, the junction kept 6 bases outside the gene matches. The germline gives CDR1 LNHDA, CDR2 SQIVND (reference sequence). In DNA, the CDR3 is TGTGCCAGTAGTAGGGGGACAGGAGCAAGCACAGATACGCAGTATTTT. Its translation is CASSRGTGASTDTQYF.

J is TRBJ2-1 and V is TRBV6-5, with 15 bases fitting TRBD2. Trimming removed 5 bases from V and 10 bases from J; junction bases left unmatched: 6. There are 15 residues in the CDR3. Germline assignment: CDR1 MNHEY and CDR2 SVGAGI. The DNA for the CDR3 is TGTGCCAGCAGTCTTGGACTAGCGGGAGGGTTCGAGCAGTTCTTC. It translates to CASSLGLAGGFEQFF.

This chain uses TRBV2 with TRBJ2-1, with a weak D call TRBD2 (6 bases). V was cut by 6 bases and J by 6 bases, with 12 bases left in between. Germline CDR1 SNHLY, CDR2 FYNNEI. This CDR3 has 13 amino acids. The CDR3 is CASREGTSNEQFF. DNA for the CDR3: TGTGCCAGCAGGGAGGGGACTTCCAATGAGCAGTTCTTC.

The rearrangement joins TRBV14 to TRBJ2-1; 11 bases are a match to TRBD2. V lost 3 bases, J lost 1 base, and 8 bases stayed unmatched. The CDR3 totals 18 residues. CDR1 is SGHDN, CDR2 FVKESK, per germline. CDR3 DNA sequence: TGTGCCAGCAGCCATTCTCTTTCTAGCGGGAGGTCCTACAATGAGCAGTTCTTC. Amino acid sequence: CASSHSLSSGRSYNEQFF.

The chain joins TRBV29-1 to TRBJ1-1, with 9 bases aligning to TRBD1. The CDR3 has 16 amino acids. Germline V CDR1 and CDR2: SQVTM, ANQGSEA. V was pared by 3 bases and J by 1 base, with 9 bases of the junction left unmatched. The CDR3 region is CSVDTQGAGRNTEAFF. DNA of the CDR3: TGCAGCGTTGATACACAGGGGGCAGGTCGGAACACTGAAGCTTTCTTT.